The 2 T cell receptor beta chains presented below share a single source sample, sequenced in a study of blood T cells in healthy people across ages (dated by TCRdb to the mid-2010s). The library was made by 5' RACE. A second roughly 7 to 11 cycle PCR used a sample-barcoded 5' primer and a J-beta primer mix. TCRdb applied fastp at Q25 and MiXCR to the public reads, then kept only in-frame beta chains. Each entry is one CDR3 protein sequence, shown with its most common DNA and genes. The sample table shows some 1,800,000 distinct CDR3 sequences, and about two fifths are seen once. More than 20% of the sample goes to the ten largest clones. The sample consisted of blood. Source of these receptors: a human donor in good health.

V usage is TRBV5-8 and J usage is TRBJ2-4; D unclear. The ends were cut back, 4 bases at V and 7 bases at J, with 18 bases in the middle. The CDR3 totals 15 residues. CDR1 is SGHTS, CDR2 YDEGEE, per germline. The CDR3 nucleotides are TGTGCCAGCAGCCCCGTCAGGTCCTACGGGAACATTCAGTACTTC. Translation: CASSPVRSYGNIQYF.

J is TRBJ2-7 and V is TRBV9; 9 bases match TRBD1. V shed 2 bases and J 3 bases; nucleotides not matched to a gene: 9. Germline CDR1 and CDR2: SGDLS and YYNGEE. The CDR3 extends over 16 amino acids. CDR3 protein: CASSVLPGQGHYEQYF. In DNA, the CDR3 is TGTGCCAGCAGCGTCCTTCCCGGACAGGGGCACTACGAGCAGTACTTC. Full variable domain (rest looked up from reference TRBV9 and TRBJ2-7): DSGVTQTPKHLITATGQRVTLRCSPRSGDLSVYWYQQSLDQGLQFLIQYYNGEERAKGNILERFSAQQFPDLHSELNLSSLELGDSALYFCASSVLPGQGHYEQYFGPGTRLTVT.